Shown below are 6 T cell receptor beta chains from a single sample sequenced in a study of cytomegalovirus exposure and HLA in healthy donors. It was with 60 Vbeta and 13 Jbeta primers that the PCR ran. The data were produced by immunoSEQ multiplex PCR, yet TCRdb's version contains in-frame clones alone and is incomplete. The sample includes tens of thousands of clones, nearly 80% of them seen just once. What was sequenced was PBMCs. These receptors came from a woman aged 40-49 years in good health and CMV-seronegative.

The chain is built from TRBV19 and TRBJ1-1; 9 bases align to TRBD1. The germline gives CDR1 LNHDA, CDR2 SQIVND (reference sequence). CDR3 size: 14 residues. V lost 6 bases to trimming and J lost 4 bases; unmatched junction nucleotides: 6. The CDR3 protein is CASSRTGDGTEAFF. As DNA, the CDR3 is TGTGCCAGTAGCAGGACAGGGGACGGCACTGAAGCTTTCTTT.

The CDR3 sequence: CRGRNEQFF. The CDR3 nucleotides read TGCAGGGGGCGGAACGAGCAGTTCTTC. The genes are TRBV20-1 and TRBJ2-1; D might be TRBD1 (5 bases). The CDR3 loop spans 9 amino acids. In germline, CDR1 is DFQATT, CDR2 SNEGSKA (reference sequence).

This clone was seen a single time. In the same sample, other DNA sequences code for this CDR3. This chain links TRBV9 with TRBJ1-5; TRBD1 matches 7 bases. From germline, CDR1 is SGDLS and CDR2 YYNGEE. The V and J ends lost 3 bases and 2 bases, in that order; junction bases with no gene match: 2. CDR3 size: 14 residues. In DNA form, the CDR3 reads TGTGCCAGCAGCGCCACAGGGGGCAATCAGCCCCAGCATTTT. This encodes CASSATGGNQPQHF.

This clone was picked up a small number of times. V is TRBV5-8 and J is TRBJ1-2, with 9 bases matching TRBD1. This CDR3 has 16 amino acids. Looked up from germline, CDR1 is SGHTS and CDR2 is YDEGEE. Trimming cost V 2 bases and J 2 bases; bases outside gene matches: 7. For the CDR3, the DNA is TGTGCCAGCAGCTTCCAGGGTGGACAGGGGAACTATGGCTACACCTTC. The encoded protein is CASSFQGGQGNYGYTF.

V and J are TRBV10-3 and TRBJ2-7; TRBD1 might be the D (5 bases). V shed 3 bases and J shed 2 bases, with 14 bases lying between them. From germline, CDR1 is ENHRY and CDR2 SYGVKD. This CDR3 is 15 amino acids long. The CDR3 spells CAISDKGQGTYEQYF. Here the CDR3 DNA reads TGTGCCATCAGTGATAAAGGACAAGGGACCTACGAGCAGTACTTC.

The chain recombines TRBV7-2 with TRBJ2-1; 8 nucleotides line up with TRBD1. Germline lookup yields CDR1 SGHTA and CDR2 FQGNSA. The CDR3 has 15 amino acids. The trim removed 3 bases at V and 9 bases at J, leaving 10 bases unmatched. CDR3 sequence (DNA): TGTGCCAGCAGCTTCGTGTCAGGGGGCAACGGTGAGCAGTTCTTC. As protein: CASSFVSGGNGEQFF.